The clone carrying this T cell receptor beta chain appeared a single time. As yet, its antigen is unknown. CDR1 LNHDA and CDR2 SQIVND come from the germline V gene (reference sequence). The CDR3 spans 15 residues. V lost 5 bases, J lost 10 bases, and 7 bases stayed unmatched. This sample stems from a study of T cell responses to AZD1222 COVID-19 vaccine. Study at large: Second doses that came at about 4 or about 12 weeks were put together. General study results and limits: Two AZD1222 doses significantly raised spike-specific TCR breadth and depth over controls. Regions 160-218 and 743-854 held dominance among vaccine-associated CD4 TCRs, which spanned spike. Donors were mostly white British, more females; clonal diversity possibly underestimated.

Only in-frame clones appear in the TCRdb table, and some are missing; sequencing was by immunoSEQ multiplex PCR. The sample comprises 150,000 to 170,000 clones, roughly nine tenths of which are singletons, and 15% to 20% rests with the top ten. The chain links TRBV19 to TRBJ2-1; 14 bases are a match to TRBD2. The source was peripheral blood, collected on day 0 of AZD1222 vaccination. The TCR sequence derives from an adult in good health. CDR3 amino acids: CASSGTSGGRREQFF. DNA of the CDR3: TGTGCCAGTAGTGGGACTAGCGGGGGCCGGAGGGAGCAGTTCTTC.